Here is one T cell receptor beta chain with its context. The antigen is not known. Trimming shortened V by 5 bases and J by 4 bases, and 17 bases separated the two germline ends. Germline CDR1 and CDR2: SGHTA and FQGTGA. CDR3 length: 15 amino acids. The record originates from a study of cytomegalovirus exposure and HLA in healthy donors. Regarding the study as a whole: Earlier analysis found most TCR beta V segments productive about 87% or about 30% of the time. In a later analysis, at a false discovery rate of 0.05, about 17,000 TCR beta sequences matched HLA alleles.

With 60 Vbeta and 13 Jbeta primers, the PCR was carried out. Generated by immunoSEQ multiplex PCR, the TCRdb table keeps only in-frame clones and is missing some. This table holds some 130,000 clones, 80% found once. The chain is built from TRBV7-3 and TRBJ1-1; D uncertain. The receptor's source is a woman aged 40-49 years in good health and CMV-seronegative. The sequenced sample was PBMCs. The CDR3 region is CASSVGAGRATEAFF. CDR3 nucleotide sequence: TGTGCCAGCAGCGTGGGAGCCGGACGGGCCACTGAAGCTTTCTTT.